This T cell receptor beta chain came from a study of blood T cell repertoires in COVID-19. About the study: Samples came from the United States, Italy and Spain, spanning acute and convalescent COVID-19. PBMCs, B-cell-depleted T cells, or T cells were the source of the cDNA or gDNA that made up the material.

Original processing notes: Reference gene primer amplification in the assay estimated nucleated cell counts. Clones were sequenced by immunoSEQ multiplex PCR, and TCRdb holds only the in-frame ones, with some missing. V, J and clone size derive from that table, while D and trimming were established from the DNA sequence. The sample contains about 140,000 clones, about 88% of which appear only once. V lost 3 bases to trimming and J lost 10 bases, with 12 bases between them. The germline gives CDR1 LNHDA, CDR2 SQIVND (reference sequence). This CDR3 has 13 residues. This clone was picked up a small number of times. While infection was still active, Seattle patients were enrolled and then followed longitudinally.

The rearrangement joins TRBV19 to TRBJ1-4; D is unresolved. This clonotype was sampled from a human donor with COVID-19, enrolled during active disease. The donor label of this sample is uncertain. The sequencing input was peripheral blood. This CDR3 reads CASSMTYNGKLFF. The CDR3 DNA sequence: TGTGCCAGTAGTATGACTTACAACGGAAAACTGTTTTTT.